These 16 T cell receptor beta chains originate from one sample sequenced in a study of shared clonotypes between healthy human individuals. Measured with immunoSEQ multiplex PCR; TCRdb has only the in-frame clones, and not every one. The sample yields millions of clones, just under 95% seen once. It was CD45RO-negative cells, positively selected for CCR7, that made up naive CD8 cells, with terminally differentiated effector memory CD45RA+ cells excluded. Sample: naive CD8+ T cells sorted from blood. These TCRs come from a man between 18 and 35 years old in good health.

Comment on this clone: Other DNA sequences within the sample encode an identical CDR3. The chain joins TRBV27 to TRBJ2-3; D is uncertain. The CDR3 runs 13 residues. CDR1 is MNHEY and CDR2 is SMNVEV in the germline V gene (reference sequence). V was cut by 3 bases and J by 5 bases, with 9 bases left in between. The chain's CDR3 is CASSLVPVDTQYF. Here the CDR3 DNA reads TGTGCCAGCAGTTTGGTCCCGGTAGATACGCAGTATTTT.

This chain links TRBV6-1 with TRBJ1-6; D perhaps matches TRBD1 (6 bases). The germline V gene encodes CDR1 MNHNS and CDR2 SASEGT. There are 17 residues in the CDR3. Trimming took 2 bases from V and 1 from J, leaving 12 bases between them. The CDR3 DNA reads as TGTGCCAGCAGTGAAAGGGGGATCTGGTCCTATAATTCACCCCTCCACTTT. Amino acids: CASSERGIWSYNSPLHF.

The chain recombines TRBV14 with TRBJ2-5, with D uncertain. The CDR3 extends over 18 amino acids. Germline loops: CDR1 SGHDN, CDR2 FVKESK. V shed 0 bases and J shed 4 bases, with 21 bases lying between them. The CDR3 DNA is TGTGCCAGCAGCCAAGAATTCGTAAACAGACCTATACCAGAGACCCAGTACTTC. Amino acid sequence: CASSQEFVNRPIPETQYF.

V gene TRBV5-4 combines with J gene TRBJ2-1, with 7 bases aligning to TRBD2. Per the germline V gene, CDR1 is SGHNT and CDR2 is YYREEE (reference sequence). The CDR3 is 14 residues long. The V and J ends lost 4 bases and 6 bases, in that order; junction bases with no gene match: 7. The CDR3 sequence: CASSPRTSANEQFF. CDR3 DNA: TGTGCCAGCAGCCCCCGTACTAGCGCCAATGAGCAGTTCTTC.

V usage is TRBV27 and J usage is TRBJ2-5, with TRBD1 matching over 10 bases. Per the germline V gene, CDR1 is MNHEY and CDR2 is SMNVEV (reference sequence). V lost 6 bases, J lost 5 bases, and 6 bases stayed unmatched. The CDR3 has 14 amino acids. The CDR3 DNA sequence: TGTGCCAGCAGGGTGACAGGGGGCGGTGAGACCCAGTACTTC. Its protein is CASRVTGGGETQYF.

This sequence joins TRBV4-3 and TRBJ2-1, with D possibly TRBD2 on 7 matching bases. Deletions cut 3 bases from V and 8 bases from J, with 17 bases between. Germline CDR1 and CDR2: LGHNA and YSLEER. The CDR3 is 15 residues long. CDR3 bases: TGCGCCAGCAGCCAGACGGGAGGAGCAGGGGATGAGCAGTTCTTC. This encodes CASSQTGGAGDEQFF.

This chain uses TRBV4-1 with TRBJ2-7, with 9 nucleotides matching TRBD1. Germline CDR1 and CDR2: MGHRA and YSYEKL. Trimming at V came to 3 bases and at J to 3 bases, leaving 6 bases not matched to a gene. The CDR3 totals 15 residues. CDR3 residues: CASSQTQGAGYEQYF. The CDR3 DNA reads TGCGCCAGCAGCCAGACACAGGGGGCCGGCTACGAGCAGTACTTC.

This chain connects TRBV19 to TRBJ1-2, with D tentatively TRBD1 (5 bases). CDR1 and CDR2 from the germline V gene are LNHDA and SQIVND (reference sequence). The CDR3 is 15 residues long. The V and J ends lost 8 bases and 4 bases respectively, with 20 bases between them. The CDR3 is CASSPFGGSGYGYTF. The CDR3 coding sequence is TGTGCCAGTTCCCCCTTCGGGGGTAGCGGCTATGGCTACACCTTC.

The chain recombines TRBV15 with TRBJ2-2, with a tentative D call TRBD2 (5 bases). Per germline, CDR1 LNHNV and CDR2 YYDKDF (reference sequence). The CDR3 has 16 amino acids. V shed 0 bases and J shed 7 bases, with 15 bases lying between them. The CDR3: CATSRDREGVGGELFF. The CDR3 DNA reads as TGTGCCACCAGCAGAGATAGAGAGGGAGTGGGCGGGGAGCTGTTTTTT. Combining the CDR3 with reference TRBV15 and TRBJ2-2 gives the whole variable domain DAMVIQNPRYQVTQFGKPVTLSCSQTLNHNVMYWYQQKSSQAPKLLFHYYDKDFNNEADTPDNFQSRRPNTSFCFLDIRSPGLGDTAMYLCATSRDREGVGGELFFGEGSRLTVL.

This chain connects TRBV9 to TRBJ2-7, with D perhaps matching TRBD1 (6 bases). Trimming removed 1 base at V and 6 bases at J, with 11 bases between. Per the germline V gene, CDR1 is SGDLS and CDR2 is YYNGEE. The CDR3 consists of 13 residues. The CDR3, as DNA: TGTGCCAGCAGCGTAAGAACAGGGAGCGAGCAGTACTTC. This encodes CASSVRTGSEQYF.

The table lists this clone with a count of one. The V call is TRBV7-8, the J call TRBJ1-2, with D tentatively TRBD1 (5 bases). The CDR3 is 17 amino acids. V was cut by 3 bases and J by 3 bases, with 20 bases left in between. CDR1 is SGHVS and CDR2 is FQNEAQ in the germline V gene. The CDR3: CASSFTWVGTEHYGYTF. The CDR3 DNA follows: TGTGCCAGCAGCTTCACCTGGGTGGGGACGGAACACTATGGCTACACCTTC.

The rearrangement links TRBV9 to TRBJ2-2, with TRBD1 matching over 9 bases. The J segment lost 6 bases and the V segment lost 5 bases, leaving 8 bases of the junction unmatched. The CDR3 is 15 amino acids. Germline assignment: CDR1 SGDLS and CDR2 YYNGEE. The CDR3 DNA follows: TGTGCCAGCAGAGCCGGGACAGGGCCCTCCGGGGAGCTGTTTTTT. Its protein is CASRAGTGPSGELFF. Filled out from reference TRBV9 and TRBJ2-2, the complete variable domain reads DSGVTQTPKHLITATGQRVTLRCSPRSGDLSVYWYQQSLDQGLQFLIQYYNGEERAKGNILERFSAQQFPDLHSELNLSSLELGDSALYFCASRAGTGPSGELFFGEGSRLTVL.

J is TRBJ2-5 and V is TRBV2; 13 nucleotides align to TRBD2. The CDR3 spans 15 residues. With V trimmed by 11 bases and J by 4 bases, 10 bases remained unmatched. From germline, CDR1 is SNHLY and CDR2 FYNNEI. The CDR3 nucleotides are TGTGCCCAAGACCCGGGACTAGCGGGAATAGAGACCCAGTACTTC. It codes for CAQDPGLAGIETQYF. The variable domain in full, with the rest retrieved from reference TRBV2 and TRBJ2-5, is EPEVTQTPSHQVTQMGQEVILRCVPISNHLYFYWYRQILGQKVEFLVSFYNNEISEKSEIFDDQFSVERPDGSNFTLKIRSTKLEDSAMYFCAQDPGLAGIETQYFGPGTRLLVL.

As DNA, the CDR3 is TGTGCCAGCAGTTACTCGGCTGATACAGAGCAGTACTTC. Its protein is CASSYSADTEQYF. This chain links TRBV6-5 with TRBJ2-7; D is undetermined. Germline V lookup: CDR1 MNHEY, CDR2 SVGAGI. CDR3 size: 13 residues. Trimming pared 0 bases from V and 7 bases from J, leaving 10 bases between.

The chain carries TRBV4-2 and TRBJ2-1; D possibly corresponds to TRBD2 (7 bases). The CDR3 totals 17 residues. Germline CDR1 is LGHNA and CDR2 is YNFKEQ. Trimming cost V 1 base and J 8 bases, with 21 bases left between them. The CDR3 DNA follows: TGTGCCAGCAGCCAAGTCGTCGCGGGGGTGGGGGCCGATGAGCAGTTCTTC. It codes for CASSQVVAGVGADEQFF.

This chain joins TRBV5-1 and TRBJ2-7; D remains ambiguous. The CDR3 is made up of 15 amino acids. The germline V gene encodes CDR1 SGHRS and CDR2 YFSETQ. The ends were cut back, 0 bases at V and 2 bases at J, with 12 bases in the middle. The CDR3 is CASSLEARIPYEQYF. The CDR3 DNA is TGCGCCAGCAGCTTGGAAGCCAGAATACCCTACGAGCAGTACTTC.